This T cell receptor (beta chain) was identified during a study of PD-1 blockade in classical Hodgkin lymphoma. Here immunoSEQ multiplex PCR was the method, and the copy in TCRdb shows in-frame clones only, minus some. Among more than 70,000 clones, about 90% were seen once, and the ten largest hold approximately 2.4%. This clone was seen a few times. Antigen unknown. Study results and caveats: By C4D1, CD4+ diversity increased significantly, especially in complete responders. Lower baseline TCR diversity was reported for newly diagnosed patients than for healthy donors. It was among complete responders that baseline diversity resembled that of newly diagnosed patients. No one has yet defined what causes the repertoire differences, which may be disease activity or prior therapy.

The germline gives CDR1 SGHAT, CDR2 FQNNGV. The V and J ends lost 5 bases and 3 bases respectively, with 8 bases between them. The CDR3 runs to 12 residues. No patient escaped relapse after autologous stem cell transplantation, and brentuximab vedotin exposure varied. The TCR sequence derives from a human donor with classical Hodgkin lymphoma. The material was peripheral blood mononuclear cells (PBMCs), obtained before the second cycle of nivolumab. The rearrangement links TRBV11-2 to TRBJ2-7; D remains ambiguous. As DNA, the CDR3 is TGTGCCAGCAGCATCCTGGACTACGAGCAGTACTTC. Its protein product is CASSILDYEQYF.